This T cell receptor beta chain was recorded in a study of blood T cell repertoires in COVID-19 (dated by TCRdb to about 2020). Some background on the complete study: Samples covering the acute and convalescent phases of COVID-19 were provided by collaborators in the United States, Italy and Spain. The repertoires were released in a freely available public database meant as a resource for research on the immune response to SARS-CoV-2. Where HLA class I and class II types were available, the types were taken from metadata supplied by the sample provider, not from assay-based typing. The prospective study material was composed of cDNA or gDNA derived from T cells, B-cell-depleted T cells, or PBMCs. Samples came from the ongoing ImmuneRACE study (first 160 participants) plus 1,254 subjects from 6 global collaborators. The dataset comprised deeply sampled blood TCRbeta repertoires from subjects exposed to, actively infected with, or recovered from COVID-19. A de-identified subject ID, COVID-19 status, age in years and sex were almost always included in the sample metadata. What the research found in general, with its limitations: The amount of clinical and demographic metadata varied by source and participant and was provided uncurated.

One collaborating source in Seattle enrolled patients during active infection and followed them longitudinally through the course of disease. The collaborating institutions used their own protocols to collect whole blood in K2EDTA tubes. For TCRbeta analysis, collaborator samples were shipped as frozen whole blood, as isolated PBMCs, or as DNA extracted from either sample type. Concerning this clone: The specificity of this receptor is unknown. No much larger clone exists at a distance of one base, and base qualities are not known.

The immunoSEQ Assay, a bias-controlled multiplex PCR, was used to amplify TCRbeta CDR3 regions from genomic DNA. Processing in the source paper ran as follows. The number of nucleated cells in each sample was estimated from the amplification of reference gene primers within the assay. To quantify the absolute abundance of each unique TCRbeta CDR3 rearrangement, sequence reads were collapsed and filtered. Productive Simpson clonality was computed per sample as the square root of Simpson's diversity index over productive rearrangements. The source is immuneACCESS, and TCRdb retained only in-frame sequences with V and J called. Part of the clones is not carried over; for the studies checked, unresolved V genes explain less than half of this, and the remainder is unexplained. The D gene and trimming were derived from the DNA, and the V and J assignments and clone size from that table. In all, the sample holds about 210,000 clones, and 70% to 90% of those were seen once. Of the sample, about 2.4% falls within the top ten clones.

Trimming takes 5 bases from V and 2 bases from J, and the germline ends sit 12 bases apart. From a lookup of the germline V gene, CDR1 and CDR2 are MNHEY and SVGEGT. The CDR3 runs 15 residues from the cysteine to the phenylalanine. CDR3 DNA is the only sequence kept; it has 45 bases, read in frame from the first base. The source is a woman in her 70s with COVID-19, enrolled during active disease. The chain was built from TRBV6-2 or TRBV6-3 and TRBJ2-2; the D gene is not confidently resolved. Material for sequencing was peripheral blood. The DNA is as follows: TGTGCCAGCAGTCAAAACGGCGGAAACACCGGGGAGCTGTTTTTT. It translates to CASSQNGGNTGELFF.